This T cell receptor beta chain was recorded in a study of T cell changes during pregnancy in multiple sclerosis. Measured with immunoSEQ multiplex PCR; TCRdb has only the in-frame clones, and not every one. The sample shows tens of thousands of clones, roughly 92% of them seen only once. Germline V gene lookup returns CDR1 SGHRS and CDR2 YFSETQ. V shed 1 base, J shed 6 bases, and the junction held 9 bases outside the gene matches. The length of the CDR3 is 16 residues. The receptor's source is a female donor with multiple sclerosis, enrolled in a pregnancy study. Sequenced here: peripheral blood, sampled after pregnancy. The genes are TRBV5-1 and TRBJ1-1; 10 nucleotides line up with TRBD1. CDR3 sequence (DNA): TGCGCCAGCAGCTTGAGTATGGGACAGGGGAGGGCTGAAGCTTTCTTT. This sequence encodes CASSLSMGQGRAEAFF.